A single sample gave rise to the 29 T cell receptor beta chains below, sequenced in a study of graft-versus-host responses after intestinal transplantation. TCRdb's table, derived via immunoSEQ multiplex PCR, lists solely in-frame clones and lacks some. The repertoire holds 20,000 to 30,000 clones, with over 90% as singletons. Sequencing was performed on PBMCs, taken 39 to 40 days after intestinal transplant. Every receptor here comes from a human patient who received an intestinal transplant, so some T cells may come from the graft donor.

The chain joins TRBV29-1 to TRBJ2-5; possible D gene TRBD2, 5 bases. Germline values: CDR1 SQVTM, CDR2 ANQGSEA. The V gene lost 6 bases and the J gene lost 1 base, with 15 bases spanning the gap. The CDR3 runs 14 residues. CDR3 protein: CSVRGGPLQETQYF. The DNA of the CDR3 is TGCAGCGTCCGCGGAGGCCCGCTCCAAGAGACCCAGTACTTC.

The CDR3 is CASSQSKGYEQYF. As DNA, the CDR3 is TGCGCCAGCAGCCAGAGTAAGGGCTACGAGCAGTACTTC. The chain recombines TRBV4-1 with TRBJ2-7; D unresolved. V lost 3 bases, J lost 3 bases, and 9 bases lay in between. The CDR3 loop spans 13 amino acids. Germline V lookup: CDR1 MGHRA, CDR2 YSYEKL.

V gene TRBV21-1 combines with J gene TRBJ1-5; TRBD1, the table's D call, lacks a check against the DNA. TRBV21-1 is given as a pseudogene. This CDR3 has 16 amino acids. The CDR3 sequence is CASSTDRNYSNQPQHF. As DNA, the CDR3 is TGTGCCAGCAGTACAGACAGGAACTATAGCAATCAGCCCCAGCATTTT.

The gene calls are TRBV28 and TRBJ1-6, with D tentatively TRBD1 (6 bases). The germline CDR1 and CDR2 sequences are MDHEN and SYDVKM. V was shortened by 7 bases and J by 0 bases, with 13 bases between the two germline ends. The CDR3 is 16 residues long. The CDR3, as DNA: TGTGCCAGCACCCGAGGGGGGAGCTCCTATAATTCACCCCTCCACTTT. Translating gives CASTRGGSSYNSPLHF.

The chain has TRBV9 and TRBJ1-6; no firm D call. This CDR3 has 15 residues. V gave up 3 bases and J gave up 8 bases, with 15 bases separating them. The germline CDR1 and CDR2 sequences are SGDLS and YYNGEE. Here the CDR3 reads CASSATGRLDSPLHF. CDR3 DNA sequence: TGTGCCAGCAGCGCGACTGGCAGGCTTGATTCACCCCTCCACTTT. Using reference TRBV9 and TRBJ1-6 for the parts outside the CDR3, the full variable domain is DSGVTQTPKHLITATGQRVTLRCSPRSGDLSVYWYQQSLDQGLQFLIQYYNGEERAKGNILERFSAQQFPDLHSELNLSSLELGDSALYFCASSATGRLDSPLHFGNGTRLTVT.

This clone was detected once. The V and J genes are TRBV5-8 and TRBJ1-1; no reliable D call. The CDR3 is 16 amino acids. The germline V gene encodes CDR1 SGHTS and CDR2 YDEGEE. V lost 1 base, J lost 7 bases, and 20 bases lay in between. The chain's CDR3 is CASSLRFGRQEGEAFF. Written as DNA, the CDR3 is TGTGCCAGCAGCTTGAGGTTTGGCAGGCAGGAAGGTGAAGCTTTCTTT. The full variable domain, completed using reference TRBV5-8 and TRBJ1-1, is EAGVTQSPTHLIKTRGQQATLRCSPISGHTSVYWYQQALGLGLQFLLWYDEGEERNRGNFPPRFSGRQFPNYSSELNVNALELEDSALYLCASSLRFGRQEGEAFFGQGTRLTVV.

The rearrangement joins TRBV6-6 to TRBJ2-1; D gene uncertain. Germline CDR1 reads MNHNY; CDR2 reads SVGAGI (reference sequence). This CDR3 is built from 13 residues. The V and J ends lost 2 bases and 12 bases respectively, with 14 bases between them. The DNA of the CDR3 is TGTGCCAGCAGTTACCTGAGGACGTCCGGGCAGTTCTTC. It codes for CASSYLRTSGQFF.

CDR3 bases: TGTGCCAGCAGCCAAGATCCTGCAACGATGTTGCGGGGGGAGCTGTTTTTT. Protein product: CASSQDPATMLRGELFF. The chain is built from TRBV4-2 and TRBJ2-2; no firm D call. Trimming took off 0 bases at V and 8 bases at J, with 19 bases between the two ends. Germline CDR1 and CDR2: LGHNA and YNFKEQ. The CDR3 spans 17 residues.

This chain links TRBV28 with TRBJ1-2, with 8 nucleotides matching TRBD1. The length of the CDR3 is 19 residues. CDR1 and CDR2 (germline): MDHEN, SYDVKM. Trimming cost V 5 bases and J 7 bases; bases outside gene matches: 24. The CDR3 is CASSKIRARGLRAGSGYTF. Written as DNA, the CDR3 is TGTGCCAGCAGTAAGATCCGGGCCAGGGGGCTAAGGGCGGGGAGTGGCTACACCTTC.

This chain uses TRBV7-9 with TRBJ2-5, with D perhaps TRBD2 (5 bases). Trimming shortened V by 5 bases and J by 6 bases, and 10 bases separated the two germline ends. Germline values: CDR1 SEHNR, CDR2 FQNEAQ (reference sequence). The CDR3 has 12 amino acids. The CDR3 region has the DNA TGTGCCAGCAGCAGGGAGAGAAAGACCCAGTACTTC. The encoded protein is CASSRERKTQYF.

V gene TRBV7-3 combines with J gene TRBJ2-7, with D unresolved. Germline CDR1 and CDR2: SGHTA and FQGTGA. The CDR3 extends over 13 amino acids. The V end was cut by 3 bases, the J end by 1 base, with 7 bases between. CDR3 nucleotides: TGTGCCAGCAGCTTTAGTGGATCCTACGAGCAGTACTTC. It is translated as CASSFSGSYEQYF. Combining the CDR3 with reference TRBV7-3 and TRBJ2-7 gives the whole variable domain GAGVSQTPSNKVTEKGKYVELRCDPISGHTALYWYRQSLGQGPEFLIYFQGTGAADDSGLPNDRFFAVRPEGSVSTLKIQRTERGDSAVYLCASSFSGSYEQYFGPGTRLTVT.

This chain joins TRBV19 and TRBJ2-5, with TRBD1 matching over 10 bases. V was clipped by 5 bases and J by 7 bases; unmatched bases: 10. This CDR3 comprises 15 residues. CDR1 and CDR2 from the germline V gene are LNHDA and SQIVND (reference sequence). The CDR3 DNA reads TGTGCCAGTAGTCCCGGGACAGGGGCGTATCGGACCCAGTACTTC. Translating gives CASSPGTGAYRTQYF.

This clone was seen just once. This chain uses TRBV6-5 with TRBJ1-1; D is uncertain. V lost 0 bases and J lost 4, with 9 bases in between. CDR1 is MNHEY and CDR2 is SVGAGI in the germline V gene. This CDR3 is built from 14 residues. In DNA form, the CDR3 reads TGTGCCAGCAGTTACTCCTTCTTGGGCACTGAAGCTTTCTTT. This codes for CASSYSFLGTEAFF.

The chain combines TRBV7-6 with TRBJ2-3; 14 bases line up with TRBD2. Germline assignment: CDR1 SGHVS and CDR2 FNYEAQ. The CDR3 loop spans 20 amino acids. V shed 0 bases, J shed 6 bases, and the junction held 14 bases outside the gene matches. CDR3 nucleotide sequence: TGTGCCAGCAGCTTAGCGAGCTACACAAGGGGACTAGCGGGAGCGGATACGCAGTATTTT. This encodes CASSLASYTRGLAGADTQYF.

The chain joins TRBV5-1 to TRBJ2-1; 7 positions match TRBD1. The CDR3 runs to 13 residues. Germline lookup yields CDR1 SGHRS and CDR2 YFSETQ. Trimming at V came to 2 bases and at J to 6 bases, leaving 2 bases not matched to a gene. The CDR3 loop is CASSFQGVNEQFF. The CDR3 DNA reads TGCGCCAGCAGCTTTCAGGGGGTCAATGAGCAGTTCTTC.

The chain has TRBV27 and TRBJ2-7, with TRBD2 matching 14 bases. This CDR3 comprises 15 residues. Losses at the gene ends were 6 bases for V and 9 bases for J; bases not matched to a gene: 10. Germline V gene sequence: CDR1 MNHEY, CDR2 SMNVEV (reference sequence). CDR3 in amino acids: CASSPSGTSGSRQYF. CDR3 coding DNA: TGTGCCAGCAGCCCCTCCGGGACTAGCGGGAGCCGGCAGTACTTC.

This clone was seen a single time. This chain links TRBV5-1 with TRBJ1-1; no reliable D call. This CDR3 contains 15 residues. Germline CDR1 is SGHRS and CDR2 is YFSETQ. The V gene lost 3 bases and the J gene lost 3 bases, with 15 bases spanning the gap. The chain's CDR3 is CASSSAVGGDTEAFF. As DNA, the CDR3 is TGCGCCAGCAGCTCCGCCGTAGGCGGGGACACTGAAGCTTTCTTT.

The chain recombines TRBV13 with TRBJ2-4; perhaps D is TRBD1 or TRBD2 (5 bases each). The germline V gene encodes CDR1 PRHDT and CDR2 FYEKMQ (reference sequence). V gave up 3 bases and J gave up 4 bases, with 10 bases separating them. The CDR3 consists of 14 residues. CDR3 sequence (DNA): TGTGCCAGCAGCTTCGGCAGGGAGAAAAACATTCAGTACTTC. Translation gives CASSFGREKNIQYF.

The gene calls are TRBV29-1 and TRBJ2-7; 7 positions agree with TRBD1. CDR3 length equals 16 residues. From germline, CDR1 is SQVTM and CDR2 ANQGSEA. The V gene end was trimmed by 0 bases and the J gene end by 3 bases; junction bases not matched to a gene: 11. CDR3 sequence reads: CSVEDSGTDVGYEQYF. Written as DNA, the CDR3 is TGCAGCGTTGAAGACTCCGGGACAGACGTCGGCTACGAGCAGTACTTC.

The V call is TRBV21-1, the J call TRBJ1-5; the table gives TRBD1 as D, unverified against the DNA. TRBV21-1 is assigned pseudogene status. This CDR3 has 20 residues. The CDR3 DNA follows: TGTGCCAGCACCAAAACCTTAATCAATGGGACAGACATTAGCAATCAGCCCCAGCATTTT. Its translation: CASTKTLINGTDISNQPQHF.

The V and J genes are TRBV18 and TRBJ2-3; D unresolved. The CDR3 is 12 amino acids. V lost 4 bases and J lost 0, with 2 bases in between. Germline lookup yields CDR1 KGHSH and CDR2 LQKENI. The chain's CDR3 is CASSLSTDTQYF. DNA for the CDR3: TGTGCCAGCTCACTTAGCACAGATACGCAGTATTTT.

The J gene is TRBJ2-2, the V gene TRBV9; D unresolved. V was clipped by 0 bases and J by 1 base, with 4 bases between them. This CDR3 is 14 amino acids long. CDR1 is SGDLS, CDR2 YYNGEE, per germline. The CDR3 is CASSVGGNTGELFF. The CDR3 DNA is TGTGCCAGCAGCGTAGGAGGGAACACCGGGGAGCTGTTTTTT.

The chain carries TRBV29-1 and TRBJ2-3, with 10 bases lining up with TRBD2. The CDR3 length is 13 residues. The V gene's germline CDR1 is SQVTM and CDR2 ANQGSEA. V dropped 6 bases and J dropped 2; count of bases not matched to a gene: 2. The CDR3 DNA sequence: TGCAGCGTAGCGGGAGGGAACACAGATACGCAGTATTTT. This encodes CSVAGGNTDTQYF.

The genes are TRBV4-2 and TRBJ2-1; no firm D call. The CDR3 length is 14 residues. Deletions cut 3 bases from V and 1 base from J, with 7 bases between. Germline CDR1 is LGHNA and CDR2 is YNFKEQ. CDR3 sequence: CASSQSSSYNEQFF. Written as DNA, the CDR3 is TGTGCCAGCAGCCAGTCGAGTTCCTACAATGAGCAGTTCTTC.

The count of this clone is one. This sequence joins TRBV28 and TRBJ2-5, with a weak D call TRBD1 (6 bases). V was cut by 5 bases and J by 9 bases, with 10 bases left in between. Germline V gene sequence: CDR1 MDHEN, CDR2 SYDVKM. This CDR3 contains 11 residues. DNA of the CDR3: TGTGCCAGCAGTCCAGAGGGGGCCCAGTACTTC. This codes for CASSPEGAQYF.

CDR3 DNA: TGTGCCAGCAGCGCCAGAGACAGGGCGTGGGAGGAGACCCAGTACTTC. Encoded protein: CASSARDRAWEETQYF. The chain has TRBV7-6 and TRBJ2-5; TRBD1 aligns across 7 bases. V shed 5 bases, J shed 5 bases, and the junction held 14 bases outside the gene matches. CDR3 length: 16 residues. Germline-derived CDR1 and CDR2 are SGHVS and FNYEAQ.

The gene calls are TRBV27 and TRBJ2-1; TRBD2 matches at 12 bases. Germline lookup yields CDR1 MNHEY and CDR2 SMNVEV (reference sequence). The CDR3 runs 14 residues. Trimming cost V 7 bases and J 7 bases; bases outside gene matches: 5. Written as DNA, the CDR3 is TGTGCCAGCACCCTAGCGGGAGGGTTGAATGAGCAGTTCTTC. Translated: CASTLAGGLNEQFF.

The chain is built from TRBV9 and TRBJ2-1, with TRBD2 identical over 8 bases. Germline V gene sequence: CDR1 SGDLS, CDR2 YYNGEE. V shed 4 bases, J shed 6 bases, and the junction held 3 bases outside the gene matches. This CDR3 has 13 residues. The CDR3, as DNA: TGTGCCAGCAGCATCGGGAGGGCCAATGAGCAGTTCTTC. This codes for CASSIGRANEQFF.

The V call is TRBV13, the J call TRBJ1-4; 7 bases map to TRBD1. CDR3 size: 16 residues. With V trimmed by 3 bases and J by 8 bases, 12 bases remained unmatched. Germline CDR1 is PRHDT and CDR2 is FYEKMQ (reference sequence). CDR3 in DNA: TGTGCCAGCAGCTTCAGCCTCCTCAGGGGGGTGGAAAAACTGTTTTTT. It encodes CASSFSLLRGVEKLFF.